This T cell receptor beta chain was identified during a study of shared T cell receptors in the human thymus. The repertoire was sequenced with immunoSEQ multiplex PCR; TCRdb's copy has only in-frame clones and lacks some. The top ten clones hold roughly 0.0089% of a sample with more than 550,000 clones, around 87% of them seen once. Germline V gene data show CDR1 as SGHDN and CDR2 as FVKESK. The CDR3 contains 16 residues. The V and J ends lost 6 bases and 0 bases respectively, with 14 bases between them. These same records also appear under a second study, on human thymus T cells.

This chain links TRBV14 with TRBJ2-2, with D uncertain. The sequence derives from a boy in the first two years of life with a congenital heart defect. The source material was thymocytes. As DNA, the CDR3 is TGTGCCAGCAGTAGGAGACCTAAAGCGAACACCGGGGAGCTGTTTTTT. Its protein product is CASSRRPKANTGELFF.